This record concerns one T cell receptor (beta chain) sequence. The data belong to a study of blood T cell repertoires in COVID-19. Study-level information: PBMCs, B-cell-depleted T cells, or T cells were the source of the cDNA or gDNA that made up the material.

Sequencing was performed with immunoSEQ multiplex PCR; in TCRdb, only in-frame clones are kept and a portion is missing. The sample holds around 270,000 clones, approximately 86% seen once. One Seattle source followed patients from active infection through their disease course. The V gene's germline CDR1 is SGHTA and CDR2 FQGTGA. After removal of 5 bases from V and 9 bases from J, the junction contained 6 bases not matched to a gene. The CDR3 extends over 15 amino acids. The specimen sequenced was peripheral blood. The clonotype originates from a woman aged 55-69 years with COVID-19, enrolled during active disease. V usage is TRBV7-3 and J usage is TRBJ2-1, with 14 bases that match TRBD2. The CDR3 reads CASSQTSGRAGEQFF. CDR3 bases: TGTGCCAGCAGCCAGACTAGCGGGAGGGCCGGTGAGCAGTTCTTC.